This TCR beta chain was profiled in a study of cytomegalovirus exposure and HLA in healthy donors. The CDR3 contains 15 residues. J lost 9 bases, V lost 5 bases, and 6 bases had no gene match. Germline assignment: CDR1 SGHAT and CDR2 FQNNGV. 60 Vbeta and 13 Jbeta primers were used in PCR. Only in-frame clones appear in the TCRdb table, and some are missing; sequencing was by immunoSEQ multiplex PCR. This table has roughly 120,000 clones, approximately 72% appearing once. The count of this clone is one. The V gene is TRBV11-2, the J gene TRBJ2-1; TRBD2 matches at 14 bases. This TCR derives from a man aged 55 to 70 in good health and CMV-seropositive. The specimen was PBMCs. The CDR3 region has the DNA TGTGCCAGCAGCCATCCGGGACTAGCGGGGGTTGAGCAGTTCTTC. Amino acids: CASSHPGLAGVEQFF. Variable domain in full (rest from reference TRBV11-2 and TRBJ2-1): EAGVAQSPRYKIIEKRQSVAFWCNPISGHATLYWYQQILGQGPKLLIQFQNNGVVDDSQLPKDRFSAERLKGVDSTLKIQPAKLEDSAVYLCASSHPGLAGVEQFFGPGTRLTVL.